One sample yielded the 27 T cell receptor beta chains listed below, sequenced in a study of T cells in localized non-small cell lung cancer. Clones were read by immunoSEQ multiplex PCR, and TCRdb kept only the in-frame ones, dropping some. The table records about 23,000 clones, roughly four fifths of them present only once. This specimen was PBMCs, taken before any cancer treatment. The receptors were gathered from a man between 40 and 75 years old with stage II lung adenocarcinoma.

This chain links TRBV6-5 with TRBJ1-2; TRBD1 aligns across 9 bases. V was pared by 6 bases and J by 4 bases, with 9 bases of the junction left unmatched. There are 15 residues in the CDR3. Germline CDR1 MNHEY, CDR2 SVGAGI. The CDR3: CASSPGGTGTYGYTF. In nucleotides, the CDR3 is TGTGCCAGCAGCCCCGGGGGGACAGGGACCTATGGCTACACCTTC.

This clone occurred a few times. The CDR3 nucleotides are TGTGCCAGCTCCGAAAACGACGGGCCCTACGAGCAGTACTTC. This gives the protein CASSENDGPYEQYF. The chain is built from TRBV18 and TRBJ2-7; D is unclear. This CDR3 has 14 amino acids. Per germline, CDR1 KGHSH and CDR2 LQKENI. The V end lost 6 bases, the J end lost 2 bases, and 14 bases lay between the germline ends. Full variable domain (outside the CDR3, taken from reference TRBV18 and TRBJ2-7): NAGVMQNPRHLVRRRGQEARLRCSPMKGHSHVYWYRQLPEEGLKFMVYLQKENIIDESGMPKERFSAEFPKEGPSILRIQQVVRGDSAAYFCASSENDGPYEQYFGPGTRLTVT.

The chain combines TRBV6-4 with TRBJ2-1; TRBD2 matches 8 bases. V was clipped by 8 bases and J by 2 bases; unmatched bases: 23. CDR3 length: 20 amino acids. Germline CDR1 and CDR2: MRHNA and SNTAGT. Here the CDR3 DNA reads TGTGCCAGCGGGTGGAGGGTCTTTTGGGGACTAGTGGGCCCCTACAATGAGCAGTTCTTC. It yields the protein CASGWRVFWGLVGPYNEQFF.

The chain recombines TRBV5-1 with TRBJ2-1; D unresolved. The CDR3 totals 13 residues. Germline V gives CDR1 SGHRS, CDR2 YFSETQ. V lost 2 bases to trimming and J lost 7 bases, with 10 bases between them. This CDR3 reads CASSLTIGNEQFF. The CDR3 DNA follows: TGCGCCAGCAGCTTAACTATTGGAAATGAGCAGTTCTTC.

This chain joins TRBV19 and TRBJ1-2; TRBD1 aligns across 11 bases. The CDR3 has 17 residues. Trimming took 5 bases from V and 8 from J; bases not matched to a gene: 16. Germline CDR1 and CDR2: LNHDA and SQIVND (reference sequence). The CDR3 DNA follows: TGTGCCAGTAGTGCGAGGGACAGGGGGGGAACAGTTCGCGGCTACACCTTC. Translated: CASSARDRGGTVRGYTF. Full variable domain (remainder filled in from reference TRBV19 and TRBJ1-2): DGGITQSPKYLFRKEGQNVTLSCEQNLNHDAMYWYRQDPGQGLRLIYYSQIVNDFQKGDIAEGYSVSREKKESFPLTVTSAQKNPTAFYLCASSARDRGGTVRGYTFGSGTRLTVV.

The V call is TRBV6-4, the J call TRBJ1-1, with D tentatively TRBD1 (5 bases). With 4 bases removed from V and 5 bases from J, the gap between germline ends came to 11 bases. This CDR3 comprises 13 residues. Germline V lookup: CDR1 MRHNA, CDR2 SNTAGT. CDR3 nucleotides: TGTGCCAGCAGTGTGGGGGTTGAGACTGAAGCTTTCTTT. Its protein is CASSVGVETEAFF.

The rearrangement uses TRBV19 and TRBJ1-4; D is unresolved. Per germline, CDR1 LNHDA and CDR2 SQIVND (reference sequence). Trimming took 1 base from V and 4 from J, leaving 13 bases between them. CDR3 length: 16 amino acids. The CDR3 coding sequence is TGTGCCAGTAGTATAGCCTCGACATGGGGTAATGAAAAACTGTTTTTT. Protein: CASSIASTWGNEKLFF.

The chain links TRBV30 to TRBJ1-2, with 7 bases fitting TRBD1. The CDR3 extends over 13 amino acids. Germline trimming cut 5 bases from V and 1 base from J; bases unmatched to any gene: 4. CDR1 is GTSNPN and CDR2 is SVGIG in the germline V gene (reference sequence). CDR3 sequence: CAWARQGNYGYTF. CDR3 sequence (DNA): TGTGCCTGGGCCCGACAGGGTAACTATGGCTACACCTTC. The variable domain in full, with the rest retrieved from reference TRBV30 and TRBJ1-2, is SQTIHQWPATLVQPVGSPLSLECTVEGTSNPNLYWYRQAAGRGLQLLFYSVGIGQISSEVPQNLSASRPQDRQFILSSKKLLLSDSGFYLCAWARQGNYGYTFGSGTRLTVV.

This clone was detected only once. This sequence joins TRBV6-1 and TRBJ1-5, with D possibly matching TRBD1 (5 bases). Trimming took off 10 bases at V and 0 bases at J, with 10 bases between the two ends. The CDR3 is 13 amino acids. Per the germline V gene, CDR1 is MNHNS and CDR2 is SASEGT. In DNA form, the CDR3 reads TGTGCCACCGGACACTATAGCAATCAGCCCCAGCATTTT. This codes for CATGHYSNQPQHF.

This chain uses TRBV6-6 with TRBJ1-2; unclear D gene. Trimming left V 4 bases short and J 8 bases short, with 14 bases between. Germline lookup yields CDR1 MNHNY and CDR2 SVGAGI (reference sequence). The CDR3 runs 13 residues. The CDR3 region is CASSSSDLLGYTF. The DNA of the CDR3 is TGTGCCAGCAGTTCCTCAGACCTGCTCGGCTACACCTTC.

This clone was counted a single time. The chain couples TRBV5-4 to TRBJ2-6; TRBD1 agrees at 9 bases. V lost 4 bases and J lost 0; bases outside the gene matches: 5. Germline V gene sequence: CDR1 SGHNT, CDR2 YYREEE (reference sequence). The CDR3 is made up of 17 amino acids. The CDR3 bases are TGTGCCAGCAGCCGGGGACAGGGCTCCTCTGGGGCCAACGTCCTGACTTTC. Its translation is CASSRGQGSSGANVLTF.

Only one count was recorded for this clone. This rearrangement joins TRBV6-5 to TRBJ1-4; 9 nucleotides match TRBD1. The CDR3 contains 14 residues. Germline values: CDR1 MNHEY, CDR2 SVGAGI. Unmatched junction bases numbered 5, after V lost 4 bases and J lost 8 bases. The CDR3 coding sequence is TGTGCCAGCAGTTTCGGACAGGGGAGGGAAAAACTGTTTTTT. The encoded protein is CASSFGQGREKLFF.

The V call is TRBV27, the J call TRBJ1-4; possible D gene TRBD1, 6 bases. Germline CDR1 and CDR2: MNHEY and SMNVEV (reference sequence). The CDR3 is made up of 17 amino acids. V was trimmed by 6 bases and J by 0 bases, leaving 17 bases between them. CDR3 residues: CASSPTGLPPTNEKLFF. The CDR3 region has the DNA TGTGCCAGCAGCCCGACAGGCCTACCCCCAACTAATGAAAAACTGTTTTTT.

The CDR3 here is CASSASTETQYF. The CDR3, as DNA: TGTGCCAGTAGTGCTTCCACAGAGACCCAGTACTTC. The rearrangement uses TRBV19 and TRBJ2-5; no clear D gene. V was shortened by 5 bases and J by 4 bases, with 8 bases between the two germline ends. CDR1 is LNHDA, CDR2 SQIVND, per germline (reference sequence). The CDR3 is made up of 12 amino acids.

By share of the sample, this clone is medium-sized. The chain is built from TRBV14 and TRBJ2-7, with D perhaps matching TRBD1 (6 bases). The CDR3 runs 15 residues. CDR1 and CDR2 (germline): SGHDN, FVKESK. V lost 1 base, J lost 3 bases, and 13 bases lay in between. The CDR3 DNA reads TGTGCCAGCAGCCAAGTGACAAGGGGGTTCTACGAGCAGTACTTC. Encoded protein: CASSQVTRGFYEQYF.

The chain couples TRBV29-1 to TRBJ2-1; 8 nucleotides match TRBD2. Germline assignment: CDR1 SQVTM and CDR2 ANQGSEA. This CDR3 region has 16 residues. J gave up 3 bases and V 1 base, and 8 bases lay outside the gene matches. CDR3 amino acids: CSVEGGGGLYYNEQFF. CDR3 DNA: TGCAGCGTTGAAGGCGGCGGGGGGCTTTACTACAATGAGCAGTTCTTC.

The count of this clone is one. The rearrangement joins TRBV30 to TRBJ1-2, with 7 bases that match TRBD1. With V trimmed by 2 bases and J by 4 bases, 4 bases remained unmatched. The CDR3 is 13 amino acids. The germline CDR1 and CDR2 sequences are GTSNPN and SVGIG (reference sequence). The CDR3 spells CAWSTGTAYGYTF. The CDR3 coding sequence is TGTGCCTGGAGTACGGGGACAGCCTATGGCTACACCTTC. Complete variable domain (other parts from reference TRBV30 and TRBJ1-2): SQTIHQWPATLVQPVGSPLSLECTVEGTSNPNLYWYRQAAGRGLQLLFYSVGIGQISSEVPQNLSASRPQDRQFILSSKKLLLSDSGFYLCAWSTGTAYGYTFGSGTRLTVV.

CDR3 coding DNA: TGTGCCAGTATGATGGAGGGCTCCTTCTCTGGAAACACCATATATTTT. Translated: CASMMEGSFSGNTIYF. The chain joins TRBV19 to TRBJ1-3; D call uncertain. Trimming took 7 bases from V and 0 from J, leaving 16 bases between them. This CDR3 contains 16 residues. Germline values: CDR1 LNHDA, CDR2 SQIVND (reference sequence).

The chain carries TRBV5-8 and TRBJ1-4; D is perhaps TRBD1 (5 bases). This CDR3 comprises 14 residues. From germline, CDR1 is SGHTS and CDR2 YDEGEE. Trimming took 5 bases from V and 4 from J, leaving 12 bases between them. In nucleotides, the CDR3 is TGTGCCAGCAGTACGGGACGGATTAATGAAAAACTGTTTTTT. This translates into CASSTGRINEKLFF.

This clone was found once. The V call is TRBV30, the J call TRBJ1-2; TRBD1 aligns across 8 bases. V dropped 2 bases and J dropped 5; count of bases not matched to a gene: 7. There are 14 residues in the CDR3. Germline V gene sequence: CDR1 GTSNPN, CDR2 SVGIG (reference sequence). CDR3 sequence: CAWSKQGGLYGYTF. CDR3 bases: TGTGCCTGGAGTAAACAGGGGGGGTTGTATGGCTACACCTTC.

This clone has a single count. The chain has TRBV28 and TRBJ1-1, with D unclear. The V gene's germline CDR1 is MDHEN and CDR2 SYDVKM. V lost 5 bases and J lost 1, with 11 bases in between. The CDR3 contains 14 residues. The CDR3 spells CASSLGGPNTEAFF. As DNA, the CDR3 is TGTGCCAGCAGTCTTGGAGGGCCGAACACTGAAGCTTTCTTT.

CDR3 residues: CASSLGQGLGYTF. The CDR3 bases are TGTGCCAGCAGCTTGGGACAGGGATTAGGCTACACCTTC. The chain is built from TRBV5-6 and TRBJ1-2; 7 positions agree with TRBD1. This CDR3 is built from 13 residues. V trimming: 0 bases; J trimming: 8 bases; junction bases outside the gene matches: 4. Per germline, CDR1 SGHDT and CDR2 YYEEEE.

The rearrangement uses TRBV27 and TRBJ2-2, with 8 bases lining up with TRBD2. The germline V gene has CDR1 MNHEY and CDR2 SMNVEV (reference sequence). With V trimmed by 1 base and J by 4 bases, 11 bases remained unmatched. This CDR3 region has 18 residues. The CDR3 nucleotides are TGTGCCAGCAGTTTATTTACGGGAGGGCCTGTATCCACCGGGGAGCTGTTTTTT. Its translation: CASSLFTGGPVSTGELFF.

The V gene is TRBV18, the J gene TRBJ2-2; unclear D gene. Germline lookup yields CDR1 KGHSH and CDR2 LQKENI. Between the trimmed V and J ends, which lost 6 bases and 4 bases, there was a span of 15 bases. This CDR3 spans 15 amino acids. The CDR3 DNA reads as TGTGCCAGCTCTCCTTCCAGGACGGGCACCGGGGAGCTGTTTTTT. The encoded protein is CASSPSRTGTGELFF.

The chain employs TRBV10-2 and TRBJ2-1; no definite D call. The CDR3 totals 14 residues. From germline, CDR1 is WSHSY and CDR2 SAAADI. Between the trimmed V and J ends, which lost 9 bases and 5 bases, there was a span of 17 bases. This CDR3 reads CARNSRRNHNEQFF. As DNA, the CDR3 is TGCGCCAGAAACTCTAGGCGGAATCACAATGAGCAGTTCTTC.

The V gene is TRBV9, the J gene TRBJ1-4; no reliable D call. This CDR3 spans 14 amino acids. Germline values: CDR1 SGDLS, CDR2 YYNGEE. Trimming took 0 bases from V and 4 from J, leaving 7 bases between them. The CDR3 spells CASSVGGINEKLFF. CDR3 nucleotide sequence: TGTGCCAGCAGCGTAGGAGGGATTAATGAAAAACTGTTTTTT.

As concerns this clone: Sequence at one end of the junction differs from germline and may be a read error. The chain is built from TRBV7-9 and TRBJ2-5; 9 bases map to TRBD2. This CDR3 comprises 14 residues. CDR1 SEHNR and CDR2 FQNEAQ come from the germline V gene (reference sequence). CDR3 amino acids: CASTQSGSGGPRDF. In nucleotides, the CDR3 is TGTGCCAGCACCCAGAGCGGTAGCGGGGGCCCAAGGGACTTC.